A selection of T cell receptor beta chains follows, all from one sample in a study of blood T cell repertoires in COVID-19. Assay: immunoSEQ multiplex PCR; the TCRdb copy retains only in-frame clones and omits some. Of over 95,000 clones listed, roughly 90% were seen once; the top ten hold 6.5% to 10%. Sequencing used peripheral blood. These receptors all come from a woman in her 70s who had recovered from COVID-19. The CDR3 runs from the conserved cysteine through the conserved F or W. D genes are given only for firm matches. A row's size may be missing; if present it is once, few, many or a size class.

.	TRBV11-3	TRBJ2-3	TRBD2	CASSLGGGRRDTQYF	TGTGCCAGCAGCTTAGGCGGCGGGAGAAGGGATACGCAGTATTTT
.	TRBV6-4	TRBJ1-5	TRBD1	CASSEGRGKPQHF	TGTGCCAGCAGTGAAGGCAGGGGGAAGCCCCAGCATTTT
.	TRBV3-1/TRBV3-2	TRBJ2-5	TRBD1	CASSTGTGDPLQGPQYF	TGTGCCAGCAGCACCGGGACAGGGGATCCCCTACAAGGGCCCCAGTACTTC
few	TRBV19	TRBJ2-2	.	CASSMQANTGELFF	TGTGCCAGTAGTATGCAGGCGAACACCGGGGAGCTGTTTTTT
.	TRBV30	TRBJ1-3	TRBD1	CAWSAGTGVGNTIYF	TGTGCCTGGAGTGCCGGGACAGGGGTTGGAAACACCATATATTTT
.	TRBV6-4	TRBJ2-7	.	CASTVYAYEQYF	TGTGCCAGCACCGTCTACGCCTACGAGCAGTACTTC
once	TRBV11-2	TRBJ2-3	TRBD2	CASSRLAGGVTDTQYF	TGTGCCAGCAGCCGACTAGCGGGGGGGGTGACAGATACGCAGTATTTT
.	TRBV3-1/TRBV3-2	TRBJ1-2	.	CASSQEPVHYGYTF	TGTGCCAGCAGCCAAGAGCCAGTTCACTATGGCTACACCTTC
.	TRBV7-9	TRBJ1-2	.	CASSSPGFFYGYTF	TGTGCCAGCAGCTCTCCAGGGTTCTTCTATGGCTACACCTTC
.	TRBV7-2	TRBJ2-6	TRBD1	CASSLSGTGSGANVLTF	TGTGCCAGCAGCTTAAGTGGGACAGGGTCTGGGGCCAACGTCCTGACTTTC
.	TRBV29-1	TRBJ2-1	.	CSVGGSSSYNEQFF	TGCAGCGTTGGAGGGAGCAGCTCCTACAATGAGCAGTTCTTC
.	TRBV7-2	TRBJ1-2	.	CASRGQNYGYTF	TGTGCCAGCAGGGGGCAGAACTATGGCTACACCTTC
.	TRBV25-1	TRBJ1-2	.	CASSDRDSYGYTF	TGTGCCAGCAGTGACCGTGACAGCTATGGCTACACCTTC
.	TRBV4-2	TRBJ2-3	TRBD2	CASRRIAGGPDTQYF	TGTGCCAGCAGACGGATAGCGGGGGGTCCAGATACGCAGTATTTT
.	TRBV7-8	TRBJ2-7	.	CASSPAGYEQYF	TGTGCCAGCAGCCCGGCGGGCTACGAGCAGTACTTC
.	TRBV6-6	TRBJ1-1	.	CASSYSDTYTEAFF	TGTGCCAGCAGTTACTCGGACACTTACACTGAAGCTTTCTTT
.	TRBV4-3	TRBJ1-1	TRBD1	CASSTGQGAATEAFF	TGCGCCAGCAGCACGGGACAGGGGGCGGCCACTGAAGCTTTCTTT
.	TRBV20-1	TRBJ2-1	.	CSAARGGQQFF	TGCAGTGCCGCCAGAGGGGGACAGCAGTTCTTC
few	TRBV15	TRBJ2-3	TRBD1	CATSRKGGSVQLSTDTQYF	TGTGCCACCAGCAGAAAAGGGGGCTCGGTACAACTTAGCACAGATACGCAGTATTTT
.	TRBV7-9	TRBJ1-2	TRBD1	CASSLIRGSGGYGYTF	TGTGCCAGCAGCCTTATCAGGGGGAGTGGGGGCTATGGCTACACCTTC
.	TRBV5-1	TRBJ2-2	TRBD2	CASSFNLAGNTGELFF	TGCGCCAGCAGCTTTAACCTAGCGGGGAACACCGGGGAGCTGTTTTTT
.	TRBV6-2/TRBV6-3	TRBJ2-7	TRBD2	CASSTPRGSGGAFAYEQYF	TGTGCCAGCAGTACCCCTCGGGGGAGCGGGGGGGCCTTCGCCTACGAGCAGTACTTC
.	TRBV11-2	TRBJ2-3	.	CASSRVTTSSTDTQYF	TGTGCCAGCAGCCGCGTGACTACGTCTAGCACAGATACGCAGTATTTT
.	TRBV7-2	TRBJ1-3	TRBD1	CASSKDRGVGNTIYF	TGTGCCAGCAGCAAGGACAGGGGAGTAGGAAACACCATATATTTT
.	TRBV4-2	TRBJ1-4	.	CASSREQPGKLFF	TGTGCCAGCAGCCGAGAGCAACCCGGAAAACTGTTTTTT
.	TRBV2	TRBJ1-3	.	CASRRTLTSGNTIYF	TGTGCCAGCAGGAGGACTCTCACCTCTGGAAACACCATATATTTT
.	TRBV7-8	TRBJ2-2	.	CASSYRDTNTGELFF	TGTGCCAGCAGCTACCGGGACACCAACACCGGGGAGCTGTTTTTT
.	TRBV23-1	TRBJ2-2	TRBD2	CASSCGTSGSTGELFF	TGCGCCAGCAGTTGTGGGACTAGCGGGAGCACCGGGGAGCTGTTTTTT
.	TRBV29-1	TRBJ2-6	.	CSGIRDWGVSGANVLTF	TGCAGCGGGATCCGGGACTGGGGTGTTTCCGGGGCCAACGTCCTGACTTTC
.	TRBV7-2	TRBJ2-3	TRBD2	CASSTREGLAGGQGDTQYF	TGTGCCAGCAGCACCCGGGAGGGACTAGCGGGGGGGCAAGGAGATACGCAGTATTTT
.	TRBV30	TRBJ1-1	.	CAWSVRGNTEAFF	TGTGCCTGGAGTGTAAGGGGGAACACTGAAGCTTTCTTT
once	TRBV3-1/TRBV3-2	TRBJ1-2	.	CASSQRLGLNYGYTF	TGTGCCAGCAGCCAAAGACTAGGGCTGAACTATGGCTACACCTTC
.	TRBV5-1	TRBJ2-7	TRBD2	CASSLRLAGERAYEQYF	TGCGCCAGCAGCTTGAGACTAGCGGGAGAAAGAGCCTACGAGCAGTACTTC
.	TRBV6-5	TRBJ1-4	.	CASTSRRATNEKLFF	TGTGCCAGCACTAGTAGGCGGGCAACTAATGAAAAACTGTTTTTT
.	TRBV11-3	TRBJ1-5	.	CASSRQMGGRNQPQHF	TGTGCCAGCAGCCGACAAATGGGGGGGAGGAATCAGCCCCAGCATTTT
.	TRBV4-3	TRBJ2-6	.	CASSSKRPGTGANVLTF	TGCGCCAGCAGTAGCAAGAGGCCCGGGACTGGGGCCAACGTCCTGACTTTC
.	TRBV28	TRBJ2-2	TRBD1	CASIDRVSGELFF	TGTGCCAGCATAGACAGGGTTTCCGGGGAGCTGTTTTTT
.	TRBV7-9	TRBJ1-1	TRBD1	CASSFGPGGYHTEAFF	TGTGCCAGCAGCTTTGGGCCAGGGGGCTATCACACTGAAGCTTTCTTT
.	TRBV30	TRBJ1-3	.	CARQGEAGNTIYF	TGTGCCAGGCAGGGTGAGGCCGGAAACACCATATATTTT
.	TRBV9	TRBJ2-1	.	CASSAQDFQGYNEQFF	TGTGCCAGCAGCGCTCAGGACTTTCAAGGCTACAATGAGCAGTTCTTC
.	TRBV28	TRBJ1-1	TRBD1	CASSLDRYGNTEAFF	TGTGCCAGCAGTTTGGACAGGTACGGGAACACTGAAGCTTTCTTT
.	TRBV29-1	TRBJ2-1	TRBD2	CSVEGLAGSEQFF	TGCAGCGTTGAAGGGCTAGCGGGTAGTGAGCAGTTCTTC
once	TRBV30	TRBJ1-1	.	CAWRLPGGENTEAFF	TGTGCCTGGAGGTTGCCGGGGGGGGAGAACACTGAAGCTTTCTTT
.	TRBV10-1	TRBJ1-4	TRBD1	CASSDIGTAGKRANEKLFF	TGCGCCAGCAGTGATATAGGGACAGCCGGCAAACGGGCTAATGAAAAACTGTTTTTT
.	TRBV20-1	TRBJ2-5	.	CSASITGETQYF	TGCAGTGCTAGTATAACAGGGGAGACCCAGTACTTC
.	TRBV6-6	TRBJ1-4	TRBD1	CASRLRDRVEKLFF	TGTGCCAGCAGGCTCCGGGACAGGGTTGAAAAACTGTTTTTT
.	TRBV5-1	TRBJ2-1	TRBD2	CASSPMTSGSYNEQFF	TGCGCCAGCAGCCCGATGACTAGCGGGAGCTACAATGAGCAGTTCTTC